These 3 T cell receptor beta chains originate from one sample sequenced in a study of graft-versus-host responses after intestinal transplantation. For these TCRs, the target antigens are not known. The protocol was immunoSEQ multiplex PCR, while the TCRdb copy is restricted to in-frame clones and leaves out a portion. The sample lists fewer than 110,000 clones; approximately 90% were seen once. This specimen was unstimulated CD4+ T cells sorted from spleen or lymph node cells, taken before transplant. These receptor sequences come from a human donor who was the organ donor for an intestinal transplant.

The chain recombines TRBV5-1 with TRBJ1-1, with D maybe TRBD1 (5 bases). CDR1 and CDR2 from the germline V gene are SGHRS and YFSETQ. The CDR3 runs to 16 residues. Trimming left V 5 bases short and J 0 bases short, with 17 bases between. The CDR3, as DNA: TGCGCCAGCAGTTTAGGGGAGGCAGCCCTGAACACTGAAGCTTTCTTT. It encodes CASSLGEAALNTEAFF.

The chain has TRBV12-1 and TRBJ2-7; the DNA was not compared with TRBD1, the D call given in the table. TRBV12-1 is described as a pseudogene. The CDR3 contains 13 residues. DNA for the CDR3: TGTGCCAGCAGCGAGGACAGGGGCTACGAGCAGTACTTC. This codes for CASSEDRGYEQYF.

The chain joins TRBV7-3 to TRBJ1-6, with a weak D call TRBD1 (6 bases). This CDR3 comprises 15 residues. V lost 4 bases, J lost 5 bases, and 12 bases lay in between. The germline V gene has CDR1 SGHTA and CDR2 FQGTGA. The CDR3 sequence is CASSSRGHNNSPLHF. In DNA form, the CDR3 reads TGTGCCAGCAGCTCGCGGGGACATAATAATTCACCCCTCCACTTT.